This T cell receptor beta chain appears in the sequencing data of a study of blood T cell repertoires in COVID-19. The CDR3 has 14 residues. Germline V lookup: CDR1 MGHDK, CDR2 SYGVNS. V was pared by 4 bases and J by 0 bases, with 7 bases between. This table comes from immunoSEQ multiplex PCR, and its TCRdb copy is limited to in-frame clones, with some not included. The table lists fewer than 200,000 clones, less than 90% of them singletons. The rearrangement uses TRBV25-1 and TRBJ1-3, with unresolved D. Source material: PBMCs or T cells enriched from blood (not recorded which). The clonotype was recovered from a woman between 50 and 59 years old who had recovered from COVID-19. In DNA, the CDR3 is TGTGCCAGCAGTGCCCGCGGCTCTGGAAACACCATATATTTT. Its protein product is CASSARGSGNTIYF.